This entry features one T cell receptor (beta chain) sequence. This clone turned up a few times. The antigen it recognizes is unknown. It has no much larger one-base neighbor in the sample; base qualities were not kept. The CDR3, from cysteine to phenylalanine, totals 12 residues. Just CDR3 DNA is preserved here, 36 bases in frame from base 1. Based on the germline V gene, the CDR1 and CDR2 sequences are MNHNS and SASEGT. The V end loses 2 bases and the J end loses 4 bases, and a stretch of 3 bases separates them. This entry comes from a study of T cell responses to AZD1222 COVID-19 vaccine (dated by TCRdb to 2020 to 2022). At the level of the whole study: A total of 233 trial participants underwent TCR sequencing, of whom about 200 had received two doses of AZD1222 and roughly 26 had received two doses of the MenACWY control vaccine. Enrollment into the trials was organized by age into subgroups of 18-55, 56-69 and 70-plus years, and those subgroups contained roughly 150, 30 and 60 TCR-sequenced participants, respectively.

Here is what the overall study found, with its caveats: Because no samples from the day 14 peak response were available, repertoires could be characterized only after the peak T cell response. After two AZD1222 doses, both the breadth and the depth of spike-specific TCRs were significantly higher than at day 0 and than in MenACWY recipients. Participants were mostly white British, with more females than males. The authors suggested clonal diversity may have been underestimated. Reportedly, close to half of the unique spike-specific TCRs recognized epitopes lying outside the regions that are mutated in the B.1.351 and B.1.1.7 variants. Only 5 to 7 AZD1222 recipients were SARS-CoV-2 seropositive at baseline, limiting conclusions about previously exposed vaccinees. Vaccine-associated CD4 TCRs spanned the whole spike protein, with dominant responses in regions 160-218 and 743-854. In the small 56-69-year group, the increase in depth fell short of significance, most likely because of low power.

The sample's time point label, in plain terms: about 28 days (+/-7) after the second vaccine dose. AZD1222 recipients with second doses at about 4 weeks or about 12 weeks were pooled, because spike-specific TCR depth and breadth did not differ between schedules. The vaccinee samples were drawn from two UK trials, COV001 and COV002, one of which was a single-blind randomized controlled phase 2/3 trial testing AZD1222 (ChAdOx1 nCoV-19) in healthy adults. For TCRbeta chain sequencing, PBMC samples from trial participants were taken at day 0 and at day 28 after the second dose. The CDR3 regions of human TCRbeta chains were analyzed by immunosequencing. The paper's processing steps were these. TCRs in the repertoires were matched against a reference library of SARS-CoV-2-specific TCRs that had been generated with the MIRA antigen-specificity platform. Breadth meant the fraction of unique TCRs that were SARS-CoV-2-associated, whereas depth meant the fraction of total T cells that were SARS-CoV-2-associated. Using the MIRA data, each spike-specific TCR was mapped to the spike region that the TCR reacts to and placed in a CD4 or CD8 class. Log10-transformed breadth and depth values were compared by one-way ANOVA with Sidak's multiple comparisons tests. TCRdb re-hosts the immuneACCESS table, in-frame sequences only. Its copies lack some clones; in the studies checked, an unresolved V gene accounts for under half of them, and the cause for the rest is not known. V and J calls and clone size are as listed in that table; D and trimming were resolved from the DNA. This sample comprises about 180,000 clones, approximately 86% of them detected only once. The ten biggest clones cover more than 9% of the sample.

This chain joins TRBV6-1 to TRBJ1-3, with an unclear D gene assignment. The specimen comprised peripheral blood, sampled 28 days after the second AZD1222 dose. The sequence was obtained from an adult who received the AZD1222 COVID-19 vaccine. The bases are TGTGCCAGCAGTGAATGGGGAAACACCATATATTTT. Its protein is CASSEWGNTIYF.